The rows below give T cell receptor beta chains drawn from one sample of a study of cytomegalovirus exposure and HLA in healthy donors. Only in-frame clones appear in the TCRdb table, and some are missing; sequencing was by immunoSEQ multiplex PCR. The sample gives roughly 43,000 clones, approximately 90% of which show up once; less than 6.5% is in the top ten. The specimen was PBMCs. The source of these receptors is a man younger than 35 in good health and CMV-seronegative. The CDR3 runs from the conserved cysteine through the conserved F or W. D genes are given only for firm matches. A row's size may be missing; if present it is once, few, many or a size class.

cdr3_nt	cdr3_aa	v_call	j_call	d_call	clone_size
TGTGCCAGCAGCCGAGGGGGATCGGACACTGAAGCTTTCTTT	CASSRGGSDTEAFF	TRBV5-4	TRBJ1-1	-	-
TGTGCCAGCAGTCGGACGGGAGAGGAATCACCCCTCCACTTT	CASSRTGEESPLHF	TRBV6-5	TRBJ1-6	-	-
TGTGCCAGCAGCCAAGCTCCCGCTCGTAACACCGAAGCTTTCTTT	CASSQAPARNTEAFF	TRBV4-2	TRBJ1-1	-	-
TGCAGCGTCCAGACACGCGACACAGATACGCAGTATTTT	CSVQTRDTDTQYF	TRBV29-1	TRBJ2-3	-	once
TGTGCCAGTAGTCCGGGACAGGGGATGAACACTGAAGCTTTCTTT	CASSPGQGMNTEAFF	TRBV19	TRBJ1-1	TRBD1	-
TGTGCCAGCAGCTGGGGGGGAAGGGGAAGCAATCAGCCCCAGCATTTT	CASSWGGRGSNQPQHF	TRBV5-4	TRBJ1-5	-	-
TGTGCCAGCAGTGACTCACAGGGCGAGGGCAATGAGCAGTTCTTC	CASSDSQGEGNEQFF	TRBV6-4	TRBJ2-1	-	-
TGTGCCAGCAGGGGACAGGGAAGGGCCGGGGAGCTGTTTTTT	CASRGQGRAGELFF	TRBV6-6	TRBJ2-2	TRBD1	-
TGTGCCAGCAGCTTGGGACAGGGGGAAGGCTACACCTTC	CASSLGQGEGYTF	TRBV7-9	TRBJ1-2	TRBD1	few
TGTGCCACCAGCAGAGATTGGGCCAATGAGCAGTTCTTC	CATSRDWANEQFF	TRBV15	TRBJ2-1	-	-
TGTGCCAGCAGCAGAGCACTGACAGGGGGAATTACCGGGGAGCTGTTTTTT	CASSRALTGGITGELFF	TRBV5-6	TRBJ2-2	TRBD1	-
TGTGCCAGCAGCCAAGATCGAACTAGCGGGGGATTGACGGGATCCTACGAGCAGTACTTC	CASSQDRTSGGLTGSYEQYF	TRBV4-2	TRBJ2-7	TRBD2	-
TGTGCCAGTAGCTCGGGACAGGGGAACACCGGGGAGCTGTTTTTT	CASSSGQGNTGELFF	TRBV19	TRBJ2-2	TRBD1	-
TGTGCCAGCAGTTCAGGAGACAGGGGAGAGCGAGCTTTCTTT	CASSSGDRGERAFF	TRBV11-1	TRBJ1-1	TRBD1	once
TGTGCCAGCAGCCAAGTAATCGGGGACACCATATATTTT	CASSQVIGDTIYF	TRBV14	TRBJ1-3	-	-
TGCGCCAGCAGCTTGGGGGGCAGGGCCGGTGAAAAACTGTTTTTT	CASSLGGRAGEKLFF	TRBV5-1	TRBJ1-4	-	-
TGTGCCAGCAGCTTAGCAGGGCAGACAAACACCGGGGAGCTGTTTTTT	CASSLAGQTNTGELFF	TRBV11-3	TRBJ2-2	-	-
TGCGCCAGCAGCTTGGAGGGATATAAGGGGGAGACCCAGTACTTC	CASSLEGYKGETQYF	TRBV5-1	TRBJ2-5	-	-
TGTGCCAGCAGTTATCTAGCGGGGGGCTCCTACGAGCAGTACTTC	CASSYLAGGSYEQYF	TRBV6-5	TRBJ2-7	TRBD2	once
TGTGCCAGCAGGGCTAGCGGGAGTGTCTACGAGCAGTACTTC	CASRASGSVYEQYF	TRBV2	TRBJ2-7	TRBD2	-
TGTGCCAGCTCACCAGTCGGGGGGGCCGTTAATGAAAAACTGTTTTTT	CASSPVGGAVNEKLFF	TRBV18	TRBJ1-4	-	-
TGTGCCAGCAGCGCGGGACAGGTTAGGACTGAAGCTTTCTTT	CASSAGQVRTEAFF	TRBV7-3	TRBJ1-1	TRBD1	-
TGTGCCAGCAGCTCCACGGGTGGTATAGCCAAAAACATTCAGTACTTC	CASSSTGGIAKNIQYF	TRBV7-9	TRBJ2-4	-	once
TGCGCCAGCAGCCAACCTAAGGGTCCGGGACTAGGGGAGCAGTACTTC	CASSQPKGPGLGEQYF	TRBV4-1	TRBJ2-7	TRBD2	-